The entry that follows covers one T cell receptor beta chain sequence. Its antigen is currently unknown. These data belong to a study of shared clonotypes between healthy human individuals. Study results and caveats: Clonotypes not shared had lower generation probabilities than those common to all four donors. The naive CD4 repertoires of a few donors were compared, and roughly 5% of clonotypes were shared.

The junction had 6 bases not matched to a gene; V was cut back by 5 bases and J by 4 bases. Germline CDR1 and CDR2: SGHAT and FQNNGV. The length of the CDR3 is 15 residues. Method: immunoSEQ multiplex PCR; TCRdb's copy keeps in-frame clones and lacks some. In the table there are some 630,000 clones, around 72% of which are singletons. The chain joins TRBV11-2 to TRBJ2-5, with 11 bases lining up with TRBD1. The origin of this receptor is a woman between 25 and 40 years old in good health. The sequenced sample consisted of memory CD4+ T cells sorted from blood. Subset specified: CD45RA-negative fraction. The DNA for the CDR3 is TGTGCCAGCAGCCCGAGGACAGGGGGCGGAGAGACCCAGTACTTC. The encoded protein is CASSPRTGGGETQYF. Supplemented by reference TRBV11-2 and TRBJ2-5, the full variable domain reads EAGVAQSPRYKIIEKRQSVAFWCNPISGHATLYWYQQILGQGPKLLIQFQNNGVVDDSQLPKDRFSAERLKGVDSTLKIQPAKLEDSAVYLCASSPRTGGGETQYFGPGTRLLVL.